These 30 T cell receptor beta chains came from one sample sequenced in a study of T cells in localized non-small cell lung cancer. Profiled with immunoSEQ multiplex PCR; TCRdb holds only in-frame clones, not every one. The table lists 25,000 to 35,000 clones, about 80% of them singletons, with about 5.3% in the top ten. Material: peripheral blood mononuclear cells, obtained before any cancer treatment. The source is a man aged 35 to 69 with stage III lung adenocarcinoma.

This clone was picked up one time. The V and J genes are TRBV5-1 and TRBJ1-1; D is uncertain. The CDR3 consists of 15 residues. Trimming took 1 base from V and 1 from J, leaving 11 bases between them. CDR1 is SGHRS and CDR2 is YFSETQ in the germline V gene. For the CDR3, the DNA is TGCGCCAGCAGCTTGAGGATGACACCGAACACTGAAGCTTTCTTT. Residues: CASSLRMTPNTEAFF.

This chain uses TRBV7-9 with TRBJ1-1; TRBD1 is a possible D gene (5 bases). Deletions cut 1 base from V and 10 bases from J, with 16 bases between. This CDR3 contains 14 residues. The germline V gene encodes CDR1 SEHNR and CDR2 FQNEAQ (reference sequence). The CDR3 DNA reads as TGTGCCAGCAGCTTAGTCGCCCAGGTAGGGACAGCTTTCTTT. Translation: CASSLVAQVGTAFF.

CDR3 nucleotides: TGTGCCAGTAGTGGCCAGGGTTTCTACGAGCAGTACTTC. Its protein is CASSGQGFYEQYF. The chain recombines TRBV19 with TRBJ2-7; maybe TRBD1 (5 bases). The CDR3 loop spans 13 amino acids. CDR1 and CDR2 (germline): LNHDA, SQIVND (reference sequence). Trimming took 5 bases from V and 3 from J, leaving 11 bases between them.

A single count supports this clone. This chain connects TRBV30 to TRBJ1-6; D gene ambiguous. Trimming left V 0 bases short and J 7 bases short, with 10 bases between. Germline V lookup: CDR1 GTSNPN, CDR2 SVGIG (reference sequence). The CDR3 runs 14 residues. CDR3 in DNA: TGTGCCTGGAGTGTTGACGGATCCAATTCACCCCTCCACTTT. Translated, it gives CAWSVDGSNSPLHF.

The CDR3 DNA sequence: TGTGCCAGCAGCCCCGGGACTAGCGGGGGGCAACGAGAGACCCAGTACTTC. Amino acid sequence: CASSPGTSGGQRETQYF. The chain joins TRBV11-2 to TRBJ2-5; TRBD2 matches 15 bases. With 5 bases clipped from V and 4 bases from J, the junction kept 8 bases outside the gene matches. Germline assignment: CDR1 SGHAT and CDR2 FQNNGV. The CDR3 consists of 17 residues.

The chain has TRBV5-4 and TRBJ2-6; TRBD1 is a possible D gene (5 bases). Germline V gene data show CDR1 as SGHNT and CDR2 as YYREEE (reference sequence). Trimming removed 1 base at V and 1 base at J, with 9 bases between. This CDR3 is 16 amino acids long. The CDR3 protein is CASSLRAGSGANVLTF. DNA of the CDR3: TGTGCCAGCAGCTTGCGTGCAGGGTCTGGGGCCAACGTCCTGACTTTC.

This sequence joins TRBV29-1 and TRBJ2-1, with D hard to call. Germline V gene sequence: CDR1 SQVTM, CDR2 ANQGSEA. With 3 bases removed from V and 3 bases from J, the gap between germline ends came to 12 bases. The CDR3 length is 14 residues. CDR3 nucleotide sequence: TGCAGCGTTGACGGATCCGGTCGCTACAATGAGCAGTTCTTC. Its translation: CSVDGSGRYNEQFF.

The chain carries TRBV21-1 and TRBJ2-7; TRBD2 reflects the table's D call only, with no check against the DNA. TRBV21-1 is a known pseudogene. This CDR3 comprises 14 residues. CDR3 nucleotides: TGTGCCAGCAGCAACGGTTCGGGGTCCTACGAGCAGTACTTC. Protein sequence: CASSNGSGSYEQYF.

This clone was observed a handful of times. This chain connects TRBV18 to TRBJ2-5; D possibly uses TRBD1 or TRBD2 (5 bases each). Germline V gene sequence: CDR1 KGHSH, CDR2 LQKENI. This CDR3 region has 14 residues. Trimming took off 4 bases at V and 4 bases at J, with 13 bases between the two ends. Written as DNA, the CDR3 is TGTGCCAGCTCACAGCAGGGACCCCCAGAGACCCAGTACTTC. Its protein product is CASSQQGPPETQYF.

Only a few counts were recorded for this clone. The chain links TRBV11-2 to TRBJ2-7, with unresolved D. The ends were cut back, 1 base at V and 3 bases at J, with 4 bases in the middle. The germline V gene encodes CDR1 SGHAT and CDR2 FQNNGV. This CDR3 is built from 12 residues. CDR3 DNA sequence: TGTGCCAGCAGCTTAGGTAGCTACGAGCAGTACTTC. It translates to CASSLGSYEQYF. Looking up the rest from reference TRBV11-2 and TRBJ2-7 gives the full variable domain: EAGVAQSPRYKIIEKRQSVAFWCNPISGHATLYWYQQILGQGPKLLIQFQNNGVVDDSQLPKDRFSAERLKGVDSTLKIQPAKLEDSAVYLCASSLGSYEQYFGPGTRLTVT.

The chain carries TRBV5-1 and TRBJ1-1; 9 positions match TRBD1. Germline CDR1 reads SGHRS; CDR2 reads YFSETQ. This CDR3 region has 13 residues. The J segment lost 5 bases and the V segment lost 4 bases, leaving 3 bases of the junction unmatched. The CDR3 region is CASSGGQGTEAFF. The CDR3 bases are TGCGCCAGCAGCGGGGGACAGGGAACTGAAGCTTTCTTT. The full variable domain, rest sourced from reference TRBV5-1 and TRBJ1-1, is KAGVTQTPRYLIKTRGQQVTLSCSPISGHRSVSWYQQTPGQGLQFLFEYFSETQRNKGNFPGRFSGRQFSNSRSEMNVSTLELGDSALYLCASSGGQGTEAFFGQGTRLTVV.

This clone was observed once. The chain links TRBV28 to TRBJ2-5, with TRBD2 as a possible D gene (5 bases). CDR3 size: 14 residues. Germline V gives CDR1 MDHEN, CDR2 SYDVKM. Trimming stripped 6 bases from V and 1 base from J, with 12 bases between. CDR3 region: CASRGPGSQETQYF. Here the CDR3 DNA reads TGTGCCAGCAGGGGTCCGGGATCCCAAGAGACCCAGTACTTC.

This clone was observed a few times. The chain carries TRBV6-6 and TRBJ2-1; 7 bases line up with TRBD1. This CDR3 has 14 amino acids. The ends lost 2 bases at V and 4 bases at J; junction bases unmatched: 2. The germline V gene encodes CDR1 MNHNY and CDR2 SVGAGI (reference sequence). In DNA, the CDR3 is TGTGCCAGCAGTTACCAACAGGGGTACAATGAGCAGTTCTTC. Translating it yields CASSYQQGYNEQFF.

This chain uses TRBV5-1 with TRBJ2-5; D gene uncertain. The V gene's germline CDR1 is SGHRS and CDR2 YFSETQ. Deletions cut 8 bases from V and 5 bases from J, with 19 bases between. CDR3 length equals 14 residues. CDR3 sequence: CASREDPGVETQYF. The CDR3 DNA reads as TGCGCCAGTAGAGAGGACCCTGGGGTGGAGACCCAGTACTTC.

This chain uses TRBV6-1 with TRBJ2-7; 10 positions agree with TRBD2. The CDR3 extends over 19 amino acids. Germline V gene sequence: CDR1 MNHNS, CDR2 SASEGT. V dropped 4 bases and J dropped 0; count of bases not matched to a gene: 15. The chain's CDR3 is CASSGTGQGLAESSYEQYF. The CDR3 DNA reads TGTGCCAGCAGTGGGACAGGCCAAGGACTAGCGGAGAGCTCCTACGAGCAGTACTTC.

V gene TRBV19 combines with J gene TRBJ2-7, with 8 positions matching TRBD1. Trimming at V came to 4 bases and at J to 2 bases, leaving 7 bases not matched to a gene. CDR3 length equals 15 residues. Germline values: CDR1 LNHDA, CDR2 SQIVND (reference sequence). Written as DNA, the CDR3 is TGTGCCAGTAGTAGGTCGGGACAGGATCCCTACGAGCAGTACTTC. This encodes CASSRSGQDPYEQYF.

The chain employs TRBV10-3 and TRBJ1-1, with 7 bases matching TRBD1. From germline, CDR1 is ENHRY and CDR2 SYGVKD. The trim removed 6 bases at V and 6 bases at J, leaving 13 bases unmatched. The CDR3 is 15 residues long. Here the CDR3 DNA reads TGTGCCATCAGGGATACAGACAGGGTATCGGCTGAAGCTTTCTTT. Translation gives CAIRDTDRVSAEAFF.

J is TRBJ2-7 and V is TRBV6-1, with TRBD2 matching 7 bases. In germline, CDR1 is MNHNS, CDR2 SASEGT. The CDR3 spans 15 residues. Losses at the gene ends were 5 bases for V and 4 bases for J; bases not matched to a gene: 11. As DNA, the CDR3 is TGTGCCAGCAGTATTCTGGGGGGGAGCGGATACGAGCAGTACTTC. Its translation is CASSILGGSGYEQYF.

The rearrangement joins TRBV5-8 to TRBJ2-5, with a tentative D call TRBD2 (5 bases). The CDR3 covers 11 residues. V lost 7 bases, J lost 5 bases, and 9 bases lay in between. The germline V gene has CDR1 SGHTS and CDR2 YDEGEE. The CDR3 sequence is CASLREETQYF. CDR3 sequence (DNA): TGTGCCAGCTTAAGGGAGGAGACCCAGTACTTC.

The V call is TRBV7-8, the J call TRBJ1-6, with D unclear. Germline assignment: CDR1 SGHVS and CDR2 FQNEAQ. The CDR3 extends over 15 amino acids. The germline V and J ends were trimmed by 5 bases and 4 bases, with 12 bases remaining between them. CDR3 DNA sequence: TGTGCCAGCAGCCTCTCGCCCGGTTATAATTCACCCCTCCACTTT. It is translated as CASSLSPGYNSPLHF.

The chain couples TRBV10-3 to TRBJ2-2; 9 bases are a match to TRBD2. Per the germline V gene, CDR1 is ENHRY and CDR2 is SYGVKD. V was pared by 7 bases and J by 5 bases, with 5 bases of the junction left unmatched. The CDR3 contains 14 residues. The CDR3 sequence is CAITEAGGTGELFF. In DNA form, the CDR3 reads TGTGCCATCACGGAAGCGGGAGGAACCGGGGAGCTGTTTTTT.

This chain joins TRBV7-9 and TRBJ1-2; D remains unclear. V lost 6 bases and J 2 bases, leaving 4 bases between the germline ends. The CDR3 sequence is 11 residues long. Germline CDR1 is SEHNR and CDR2 is FQNEAQ (reference sequence). In nucleotides, the CDR3 is TGTGCCAGCAGTCAAAACTATGGCTACACCTTC. Encoded protein: CASSQNYGYTF.

Only a few counts were recorded for this clone. The J gene is TRBJ1-5, the V gene TRBV2; D uncertain. Per germline, CDR1 SNHLY and CDR2 FYNNEI. CDR3 length: 16 residues. V was trimmed by 2 bases and J by 1 base, leaving 12 bases between them. The CDR3 sequence: CASSERSGWSNQPQHF. CDR3 nucleotide sequence: TGTGCCAGCAGTGAAAGGTCAGGATGGAGCAATCAGCCCCAGCATTTT. Based on the CDR3 plus reference TRBV2 and TRBJ1-5, the full variable domain is EPEVTQTPSHQVTQMGQEVILRCVPISNHLYFYWYRQILGQKVEFLVSFYNNEISEKSEIFDDQFSVERPDGSNFTLKIRSTKLEDSAMYFCASSERSGWSNQPQHFGDGTRLSIL.

The chain couples TRBV27 to TRBJ2-3; tentatively, D is TRBD1 or TRBD2 (5 bases each). Trimming took 7 bases from V and 1 from J, leaving 18 bases between them. This CDR3 comprises 16 residues. Germline V gene lookup returns CDR1 MNHEY and CDR2 SMNVEV (reference sequence). CDR3 DNA sequence: TGTGCCAGCACCTGTAATTCGGGGCGGGGCACAGATACGCAGTATTTT. This gives the protein CASTCNSGRGTDTQYF.

The chain is built from TRBV5-5 and TRBJ2-5, with D hard to call. Germline-derived CDR1 and CDR2 are SGHKS and YYEKEE (reference sequence). The CDR3 has 12 amino acids. Trimming pared 2 bases from V and 1 base from J, leaving 3 bases between. CDR3 loop: CASSLFQETQYF. For the CDR3, the DNA is TGTGCCAGCAGCTTATTCCAAGAGACCCAGTACTTC.

The chain couples TRBV6-1 to TRBJ2-6; 8 bases match TRBD1. The CDR3 spans 16 residues. Per germline, CDR1 MNHNS and CDR2 SASEGT. The V and J ends lost 3 bases and 2 bases, in that order; junction bases with no gene match: 3. CDR3 nucleotides: TGTGCCAGCAGTGATCAGGGGGCTGCTGGGGCCAACGTCCTGACTTTC. It encodes CASSDQGAAGANVLTF.

V and J are TRBV10-3 and TRBJ1-5; D may be TRBD1 (5 bases). The V end was cut by 3 bases, the J end by 7 bases, with 13 bases between. The CDR3 contains 14 residues. CDR1 is ENHRY, CDR2 SYGVKD, per germline. This chain's CDR3 is CAISESAGQQPQHF. The CDR3, as DNA: TGTGCCATCAGTGAATCGGCAGGGCAACAGCCCCAGCATTTT.

The chain uses TRBV4-1 and TRBJ2-3; D remains ambiguous. V lost 0 bases, J lost 0 bases, and 4 bases lay in between. The V gene's germline CDR1 is MGHRA and CDR2 YSYEKL. This CDR3 comprises 14 residues. The CDR3 nucleotides read TGCGCCAGCAGCCAAGACAGCAGCACAGATACGCAGTATTTT. It encodes CASSQDSSTDTQYF.

J is TRBJ2-2 and V is TRBV2; no definite D call. V was shortened by 4 bases and J by 1 base, with 4 bases between the two germline ends. CDR1 is SNHLY and CDR2 is FYNNEI in the germline V gene. This CDR3 comprises 13 residues. CDR3 sequence: CASSVMNTGELFF. CDR3 DNA: TGTGCCAGCAGTGTCATGAACACCGGGGAGCTGTTTTTT.

The chain recombines TRBV10-3 with TRBJ1-5, with unresolved D. V dropped 4 bases and J dropped 4 bases, with 8 bases sitting between them. The germline gives CDR1 ENHRY, CDR2 SYGVKD. The CDR3 consists of 13 residues. The DNA for the CDR3 is TGTGCCATCAGTGTGGACGGTAATCAGCCCCAGCATTTT. Encoded protein: CAISVDGNQPQHF.